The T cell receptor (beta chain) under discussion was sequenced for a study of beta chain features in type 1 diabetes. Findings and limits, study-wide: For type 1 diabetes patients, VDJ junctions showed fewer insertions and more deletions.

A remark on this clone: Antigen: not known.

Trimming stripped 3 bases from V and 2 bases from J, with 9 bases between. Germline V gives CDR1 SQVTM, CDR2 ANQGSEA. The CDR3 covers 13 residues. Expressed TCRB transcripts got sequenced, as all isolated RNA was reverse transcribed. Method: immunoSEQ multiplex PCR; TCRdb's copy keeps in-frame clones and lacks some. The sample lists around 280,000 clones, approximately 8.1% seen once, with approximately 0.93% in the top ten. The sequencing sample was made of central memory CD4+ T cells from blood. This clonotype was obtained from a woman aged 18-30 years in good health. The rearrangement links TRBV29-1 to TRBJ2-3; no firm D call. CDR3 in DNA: TGCAGCGTTGATTTGCCGAACACAGATACGCAGTATTTT. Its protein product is CSVDLPNTDTQYF.